The present T cell receptor (beta chain) was sequenced within a study of T-cell reconstitution after alpha-beta-depleted transplantation in children. V shed 5 bases, J shed 10 bases, and the junction held 18 bases outside the gene matches. The germline gives CDR1 SGHRS, CDR2 YFSETQ. The CDR3 runs to 16 residues. Construction of the TCRbeta library involved unique molecular identifiers. In TCRdb, the PCR reads were re-called with MiXCR into one record per CDR3 protein. The sample has fewer than 450,000 distinct CDR3 sequences, 15% to 20% seen once. The chain has TRBV5-1 and TRBJ2-1; 7 nucleotides agree with TRBD2. This sample comprised PBMCs, mostly from graft donor cells, obtained 360 days after TCRalphabeta/CD19-depleted stem cell transplant. The clonotype originates from a male patient aged 2-15 years who had a stem cell transplant for acute lymphoblastic leukemia, so the T cells may come from the graft donor. This CDR3 reads CASSSWEGLDLREQFF. The DNA of the CDR3 is TGCGCCAGCAGTTCATGGGAGGGACTTGACCTCAGGGAGCAGTTCTTC.